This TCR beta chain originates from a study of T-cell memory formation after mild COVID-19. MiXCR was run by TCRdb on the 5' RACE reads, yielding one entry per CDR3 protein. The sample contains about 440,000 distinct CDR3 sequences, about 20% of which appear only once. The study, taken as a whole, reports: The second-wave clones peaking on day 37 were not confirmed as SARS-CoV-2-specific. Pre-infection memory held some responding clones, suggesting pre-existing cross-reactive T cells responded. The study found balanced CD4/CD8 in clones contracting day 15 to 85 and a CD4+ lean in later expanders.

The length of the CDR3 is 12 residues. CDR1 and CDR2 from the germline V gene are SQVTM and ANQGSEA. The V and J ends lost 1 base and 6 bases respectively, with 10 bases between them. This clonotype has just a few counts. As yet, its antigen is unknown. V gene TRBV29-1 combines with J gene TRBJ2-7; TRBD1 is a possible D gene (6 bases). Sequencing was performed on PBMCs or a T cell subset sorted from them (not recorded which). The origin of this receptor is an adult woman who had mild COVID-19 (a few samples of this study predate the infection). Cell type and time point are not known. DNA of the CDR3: TGCAGCGTTGAAGGGCAGGGGTTCGAGCAGTACTTC. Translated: CSVEGQGFEQYF.